The 17 T cell receptor beta chains below all came from one sample that was sequenced in a study of cytomegalovirus exposure and HLA in healthy donors. 13 Jbeta primers and 60 Vbeta primers were used for the PCR. Measured with immunoSEQ multiplex PCR; TCRdb has only the in-frame clones, and not every one. In the table there are 180,000 or so clones, roughly 80% of which are singletons. Material for sequencing was PBMCs. The receptor set was obtained from a woman aged 50 to 60 in good health and CMV-seropositive.

The chain combines TRBV7-6 with TRBJ2-3; TRBD2 matches 9 bases. V shed 6 bases, J shed 1 base, and the junction held 5 bases outside the gene matches. The germline CDR1 and CDR2 sequences are SGHVS and FNYEAQ. The CDR3 contains 15 residues. The CDR3 bases are TGTGCCAGCAGTCAAGCGGGGGGCCGCACAGATACGCAGTATTTT. Protein: CASSQAGGRTDTQYF.

CDR3 residues: CASSRTGAGANVLTF. Here the CDR3 DNA reads TGTGCCAGCAGCCGTACAGGGGCTGGGGCCAACGTCCTGACTTTC. The rearrangement links TRBV7-2 to TRBJ2-6, with 7 bases lining up with TRBD1. After removal of 5 bases from V and 2 bases from J, the junction contained 3 bases not matched to a gene. The CDR3 has 15 amino acids. CDR1 and CDR2 from the germline V gene are SGHTA and FQGNSA. The whole variable domain, filled in from reference TRBV7-2 and TRBJ2-6, reads GAGVSQSPSNKVTEKGKDVELRCDPISGHTALYWYRQSLGQGLEFLIYFQGNSAPDKSGLPSDRFSAERTGGSVSTLTIQRTQQEDSAVYLCASSRTGAGANVLTFGAGSRLTVL.

This chain uses TRBV27 with TRBJ2-5, with a tentative D call TRBD2 (5 bases). The CDR3 extends over 14 amino acids. Trimming removed 6 bases at V and 5 bases at J, with 16 bases between. From germline, CDR1 is MNHEY and CDR2 SMNVEV (reference sequence). Here the CDR3 reads CASRRGKSRETQYF. DNA of the CDR3: TGTGCCAGCAGGCGAGGGAAGAGTCGGGAGACCCAGTACTTC.

V and J are TRBV5-1 and TRBJ2-7; 7 nucleotides line up with TRBD1. CDR1 is SGHRS, CDR2 YFSETQ, per germline. The CDR3 has 16 residues. Trimming cost V 0 bases and J 3 bases; bases outside gene matches: 9. The CDR3 sequence: CASSLAIGQDIYEQYF. CDR3 coding DNA: TGCGCCAGCAGCTTGGCTATTGGACAGGACATCTACGAGCAGTACTTC.

In DNA, the CDR3 is TGTGCCAGCAGTGGACAGGGGATTAACTATGGCTACACCTTC. Translated, it gives CASSGQGINYGYTF. The chain uses TRBV2 and TRBJ1-2; 8 nucleotides agree with TRBD1. There are 14 residues in the CDR3. Unmatched junction bases numbered 2, after V lost 4 bases and J lost 1 base. The germline V gene has CDR1 SNHLY and CDR2 FYNNEI.

CDR3 sequence (DNA): TGTGCAAGTCGCTTAGTAGGCAGGGGAGGCAATCAGCCCCAGCATTTT. Its translation: CASRLVGRGGNQPQHF. J is TRBJ1-5 and V is TRBV12-2; the table's D call, TRBD1, has no DNA check behind it. TRBV12-2 is a recognized pseudogene. The CDR3 sequence is 16 residues long.

J is TRBJ1-2 and V is TRBV6-5; D possibly corresponds to TRBD1 (5 bases). This CDR3 is 15 amino acids long. V lost 4 bases, J lost 0 bases, and 12 bases lay in between. In germline, CDR1 is MNHEY, CDR2 SVGAGI. The CDR3 sequence is CASSSGGTTNYGYTF. CDR3 nucleotide sequence: TGTGCCAGCAGTTCGGGGGGGACCACTAACTATGGCTACACCTTC.

The CDR3 reads CASSRLAGEITDTQYF. In DNA form, the CDR3 reads TGTGCCAGCAGCCGACTAGCGGGAGAAATCACAGATACGCAGTATTTT. The chain joins TRBV25-1 to TRBJ2-3; 12 positions agree with TRBD2. V lost 6 bases to trimming and J lost 2 bases; unmatched junction nucleotides: 6. Germline CDR1 is MGHDK and CDR2 is SYGVNS. The CDR3 consists of 16 residues.

The chain carries TRBV10-3 and TRBJ1-1; 8 bases are a match to TRBD1. This CDR3 spans 15 amino acids. V gave up 6 bases and J gave up 2 bases; unmatched junction bases: 8. CDR1 is ENHRY, CDR2 SYGVKD, per germline. The CDR3 region is CAIRDPGQANTEAFF. The CDR3 nucleotides are TGTGCCATCAGGGATCCGGGACAGGCAAACACTGAAGCTTTCTTT.

This chain links TRBV27 with TRBJ2-7; 12 bases agree with TRBD2. Germline CDR1 and CDR2: MNHEY and SMNVEV (reference sequence). V gave up 6 bases and J gave up 6 bases; unmatched junction bases: 9. This CDR3 contains 15 residues. This chain's CDR3 is CASRYLAGGPSEQYF. The CDR3, as DNA: TGTGCCAGCAGATACCTAGCGGGAGGGCCGAGCGAGCAGTACTTC.

The genes are TRBV29-1 and TRBJ2-5; TRBD1 is a possible D gene (6 bases). Germline V gives CDR1 SQVTM, CDR2 ANQGSEA. The germline V and J ends were trimmed by 6 bases and 2 bases, with 10 bases remaining between them. CDR3 length: 12 amino acids. The CDR3 loop reads CSVKTGQETQYF. The CDR3 DNA follows: TGCAGCGTAAAGACAGGTCAAGAGACCCAGTACTTC.

This sequence joins TRBV11-2 and TRBJ2-2, with D possibly being TRBD2 (6 bases). Germline assignment: CDR1 SGHAT and CDR2 FQNNGV. The ends were cut back, 2 bases at V and 5 bases at J, with 18 bases in the middle. The CDR3 runs 17 residues. In nucleotides, the CDR3 is TGTGCCAGCAGCTTATGGGGCTTGCGGGAAGGAACCGGGGAGCTGTTTTTT. It is translated as CASSLWGLREGTGELFF.

This chain joins TRBV9 and TRBJ1-3; D call uncertain. From germline, CDR1 is SGDLS and CDR2 YYNGEE. The CDR3 length is 13 residues. Trimming removed 0 bases at V and 2 bases at J, with 3 bases between. CDR3: CASSVGPGNTIYF. CDR3 in DNA: TGTGCCAGCAGCGTAGGGCCTGGAAACACCATATATTTT.

V is TRBV15 and J is TRBJ1-1, with a possible D match to TRBD1 (6 bases). This CDR3 is built from 16 residues. The V and J ends lost 2 bases and 1 base respectively, with 14 bases between them. Per the germline V gene, CDR1 is LNHNV and CDR2 is YYDKDF (reference sequence). CDR3 DNA sequence: TGTGCCACCAGCAGACCTAAAAACAGGGCGAACACTGAAGCTTTCTTT. This codes for CATSRPKNRANTEAFF.

The chain is built from TRBV6-4 and TRBJ2-1, with 11 bases lining up with TRBD2. V dropped 3 bases and J dropped 7; count of bases not matched to a gene: 5. The germline V gene encodes CDR1 MRHNA and CDR2 SNTAGT. This CDR3 has 15 residues. CDR3 region: CASSEWTSGQNEQFF. As DNA, the CDR3 is TGTGCCAGCAGTGAATGGACTAGCGGGCAGAATGAGCAGTTCTTC.

CDR3 in amino acids: CASSTQLGGRLNTIYF. The DNA for the CDR3 is TGTGCCAGCTCGACTCAATTGGGGGGGCGGCTAAACACCATATATTTT. The V and J genes are TRBV9 and TRBJ1-3; D possibly corresponds to TRBD1 (6 bases). CDR1 is SGDLS, CDR2 YYNGEE, per germline. The germline V and J ends were trimmed by 7 bases and 6 bases, with 23 bases remaining between them. There are 16 residues in the CDR3.

This chain connects TRBV10-2 to TRBJ2-2; a weak D match, TRBD1 (5 bases). The germline V gene encodes CDR1 WSHSY and CDR2 SAAADI. Between the trimmed V and J ends, which lost 6 bases and 1 base, there was a span of 12 bases. The CDR3 contains 15 residues. CDR3 DNA: TGCGCCAGCAGCCCAAACAGGAAGAACACCGGGGAGCTGTTTTTT. It codes for CASSPNRKNTGELFF.